This T cell receptor beta chain is from a study of cytomegalovirus exposure and HLA in healthy donors. In the study overall: It was reported in a later analysis that the same platform had been used for the approximately 110 validation repertoires as for the approximately 700 first-cohort repertoires.

Profiled with immunoSEQ multiplex PCR; TCRdb holds only in-frame clones, not every one. Of about 170,000 clones listed, around 88% are singletons. The CDR3 has 17 amino acids. The trim removed 5 bases at V and 0 bases at J, leaving 7 bases unmatched. The V gene's germline CDR1 is MDHEN and CDR2 SYDVKM. This clone was seen more than once but under ten times. What was sequenced was PBMCs. The rearrangement links TRBV28 to TRBJ2-3, with TRBD2 matching over 11 bases. This receptor was obtained from a young woman in good health and CMV-seronegative. CDR3 DNA: TGTGCCAGCAGTGGTCTAGCGGGAGGAGGAAGCACAGATACGCAGTATTTT. Its protein is CASSGLAGGGSTDTQYF.